A single sample is the source of the 32 T cell receptor beta chains below, sequenced in a study of regulatory T cells in long-lasting Graves disease. Time point in this sample: newly diagnosed GD, antithyroid drugs for less than 3 months. PBMC-derived RNA was used for the TCR library. HTBI primers from iRepertoire and Arm-PCR of CDR3 regions yielded the TCR beta libraries. Using its own MiXCR run on the multiplex PCR reads, TCRdb lists one record per CDR3 protein. In the table there are around 500,000 distinct CDR3 sequences, about 13% of which are singletons. This same sample was also part of a study on T cells in Graves' hyperthyroidism and ophthalmopathy.

This material consisted of peripheral blood mononuclear cells (PBMCs), taken at new diagnosis, from a patient treated with antithyroid drugs. These receptors originate from a man aged 30 to 45 with Graves disease.

At least ten counts were recorded for this clonotype. The chain employs TRBV7-2 and TRBJ1-1, with 7 bases aligning to TRBD1. The CDR3 totals 16 residues. The germline V gene encodes CDR1 SGHTA and CDR2 FQGNSA. J was trimmed by 4 bases and V by 5 bases; bases with no gene match: 13. CDR3 DNA sequence: TGTGCCAGCAGCCCTTCCGAAGGGGGCCTCGCCACTGAAGCTTTCTTT. Its protein product is CASSPSEGGLATEAFF.

With respect to this clonotype: It differs at one base from a far larger clone, so likely a read error. Given the absence of the conserved phenylalanine or tryptophan at the CDR3 end, a read error is likely. This rearrangement joins TRBV4-2 to TRBJ1-5; 7 nucleotides line up with TRBD1. V dropped 6 bases and J dropped 1; count of bases not matched to a gene: 9. Germline CDR1 reads LGHNA; CDR2 reads YNFKEQ. CDR3 length equals 16 residues. The CDR3 sequence is CASSVQGTASNQPQHL. CDR3 coding DNA: TGTGCCAGCAGTGTACAAGGGACAGCAAGCAATCAGCCCCAGCATTTG.

This clonotype was detected ten times or more. The chain joins TRBV12-3 or TRBV12-4 to TRBJ2-3, with D perhaps matching TRBD1 (5 bases). With 3 bases removed from V and 0 bases from J, the gap between germline ends came to 31 bases. CDR3 length equals 22 residues. The CDR3 spells CASSLILRVRLGEFRSTDTQYF. Here the CDR3 DNA reads TGTGCCAGCAGTTTGATACTCAGGGTGAGGTTGGGCGAATTTAGGAGCACAGATACGCAGTATTTT.

The table lists this clonotype with many counts. The genes are TRBV6-1 and TRBJ2-7; D is uncertain. The CDR3 consists of 13 residues. V was cut by 7 bases and J by 7 bases, with 17 bases left in between. CDR1 and CDR2 from the germline V gene are MNHNS and SASEGT. As DNA, the CDR3 is TGTGCCAGCAAACGATCGAGCCGCATAGAGCAGTACTTC. Residues: CASKRSSRIEQYF.

This clonotype was seen only a few times. The V gene is TRBV29-1, the J gene TRBJ2-6; no clear D. Per germline, CDR1 SQVTM and CDR2 ANQGSEA. This CDR3 has 11 amino acids. V was cut by 8 bases and J by 5 bases, with 7 bases left in between. The CDR3 DNA is TGCAGCACCTCCTGGGCCAACGTCCTGACTTTC. Its protein is CSTSWANVLTF. Full variable domain (rest looked up from reference TRBV29-1 and TRBJ2-6): SAVISQKPSRDICQRGTSLTIQCQVDSQVTMMFWYRQQPGQSLTLIATANQGSEATYESGFVIDKFPISRPNLTFSTLTVSNMSPEDSSIYLCSTSWANVLTFGAGSRLTVL.

This clonotype was found many times. The genes are TRBV19 and TRBJ1-1, with D possibly TRBD1 on 5 matching bases. The CDR3 totals 14 residues. CDR1 is LNHDA and CDR2 is SQIVND in the germline V gene (reference sequence). The V gene lost 8 bases and the J gene lost 1 base, with 14 bases spanning the gap. The CDR3 protein is CASFPGGGNTEAFF. The CDR3 region has the DNA TGTGCCAGTTTTCCTGGGGGGGGGAACACTGAAGCTTTCTTT.

This clonotype was detected only once. In DNA form, the CDR3 reads TGTGCCAGCAGCCCTACTGACCTTCGGGGGTGGAGTTCACCCCTCCACTTT. Protein sequence: CASSPTDLRGWSSPLHF. The rearrangement links TRBV7-8 to TRBJ1-6; D might be TRBD1 (5 bases). The CDR3 contains 17 residues. Germline CDR1 is SGHVS and CDR2 is FQNEAQ. Deletions cut 5 bases from V and 9 bases from J, with 23 bases between.

This clonotype was seen many times. V gene TRBV27 combines with J gene TRBJ2-3; D unresolved. The CDR3 is 14 amino acids. The germline V and J ends were trimmed by 1 base and 4 bases, with 9 bases remaining between them. The V gene's germline CDR1 is MNHEY and CDR2 SMNVEV (reference sequence). CDR3 coding DNA: TGTGCCAGCAGTTTATGGGTCTTATCAGATACGCAGTATTTT. Its protein is CASSLWVLSDTQYF.

This clonotype was detected ten times or more. The chain combines TRBV12-3 or TRBV12-4 with TRBJ1-5, with D perhaps matching TRBD1 (6 bases). There are 17 residues in the CDR3. Trimming stripped 3 bases from V and 2 bases from J, with 17 bases between. DNA for the CDR3: TGTGCCAGCAGTTTTCTAGCGGGGGGGGGGCGCAATCAGCCCCAGCATTTT. Protein: CASSFLAGGGRNQPQHF.

There are many counts of this clonotype. This chain connects TRBV7-9 to TRBJ2-1; perhaps TRBD1 as D (6 bases). Trimming shortened V by 5 bases and J by 15 bases, and 11 bases separated the two germline ends. This CDR3 has 10 residues. Germline V gene sequence: CDR1 SEHNR, CDR2 FQNEAQ (reference sequence). The CDR3 nucleotides read TGTGCCAGCAGCACAGGGATCCTGTTCTTC. Its protein product is CASSTGILFF. The full variable domain, rest sourced from reference TRBV7-9 and TRBJ2-1, is DTGVSQNPRHKITKRGQNVTFRCDPISEHNRLYWYRQTLGQGPEFLTYFQNEAQLEKSRLLSDRFSAERPKGSFSTLEIQRTEQGDSAMYLCASSTGILFFGPGTRLTVL.

The table lists this clonotype with many counts. The chain carries TRBV5-6 and TRBJ2-7; the D is unclear. Germline lookup yields CDR1 SGHDT and CDR2 YYEEEE. V was trimmed by 0 bases and J by 1 base, leaving 5 bases between them. The CDR3 totals 13 residues. The CDR3 reads CASSLGESYEQYF. The CDR3 bases are TGTGCCAGCAGCTTGGGTGAGTCCTACGAGCAGTACTTC.

This clonotype was picked up many times. DNA for the CDR3: TGTGCCATTGAGGAGGCCCGGGGGTCCGAGCAGTACTTC. Its translation is CAIEEARGSEQYF. The chain uses TRBV10-3 and TRBJ2-7; D may be TRBD2 (6 bases). V gave up 9 bases and J gave up 6 bases, with 18 bases separating them. CDR1 is ENHRY, CDR2 SYGVKD, per germline. CDR3 size: 13 residues.

This clonotype was counted at least ten times. This chain connects TRBV10-3 to TRBJ1-6, with 9 bases fitting TRBD1. Germline CDR1 reads ENHRY; CDR2 reads SYGVKD. J lost 5 bases, V lost 8 bases, and 4 bases had no gene match. The CDR3 runs to 14 residues. The CDR3 loop is CAIGQGIDNSPLHF. The DNA for the CDR3 is TGTGCCATCGGACAGGGGATCGATAATTCACCCCTCCACTTT.

V usage is TRBV18 and J usage is TRBJ2-1; 7 bases match TRBD2. Losses at the gene ends were 6 bases for V and 2 bases for J; bases not matched to a gene: 7. The CDR3 loop spans 15 amino acids. Germline values: CDR1 KGHSH, CDR2 LQKENI. CDR3 sequence: CASSPPAGTYNEQFF. CDR3 nucleotide sequence: TGTGCCAGCTCCCCCCCAGCGGGAACCTACAATGAGCAGTTCTTC. Complete variable domain (other parts from reference TRBV18 and TRBJ2-1): NAGVMQNPRHLVRRRGQEARLRCSPMKGHSHVYWYRQLPEEGLKFMVYLQKENIIDESGMPKERFSAEFPKEGPSILRIQQVVRGDSAAYFCASSPPAGTYNEQFFGPGTRLTVL.

Ten or more counts support this clonotype. The chain couples TRBV5-1 to TRBJ1-1; D gene ambiguous. This CDR3 region has 14 residues. V dropped 0 bases and J dropped 0 bases, with 6 bases sitting between them. CDR1 and CDR2 (germline): SGHRS, YFSETQ. The CDR3 region is CASSLGDMNTEAFF. The CDR3 region has the DNA TGCGCCAGCAGCTTGGGGGATATGAACACTGAAGCTTTCTTT.

The rearrangement uses TRBV5-1 and TRBJ2-7; possibly TRBD2 for D (5 bases). The CDR3 sequence is 14 residues long. CDR1 is SGHRS and CDR2 is YFSETQ in the germline V gene. V lost 0 bases to trimming and J lost 5 bases, with 12 bases between them. The CDR3 DNA sequence: TGCGCCAGCAGCTTGGAGCAGTCCGGGGACGAGCAGTACTTC. Protein: CASSLEQSGDEQYF.

A single count supports this clonotype. The V and J genes are TRBV12-3 or TRBV12-4 and TRBJ1-5; 7 nucleotides line up with TRBD1. V shed 6 bases, J shed 6 bases, and the junction held 14 bases outside the gene matches. The CDR3 is 16 residues long. Here the CDR3 reads CASSPIMEGAIQPQHF. The CDR3 DNA follows: TGTGCCAGCAGCCCTATCATGGAGGGGGCAATTCAGCCCCAGCATTTT.

This clonotype was counted ten times or more. The chain links TRBV6-1 to TRBJ2-6; D remains unclear. The CDR3 length is 15 residues. Trimming removed 5 bases from V and 0 bases from J, with 8 bases in between. The V gene's germline CDR1 is MNHNS and CDR2 SASEGT. The chain's CDR3 is CASSQSSSGANVLTF. The CDR3 DNA reads TGTGCCAGCAGTCAGAGCAGCTCTGGGGCCAACGTCCTGACTTTC.

Regarding this clonotype: This may arise from a read error, as a much more abundant clone is one base away. The chain has TRBV5-1 and TRBJ2-3, with D maybe TRBD2 (5 bases). The germline gives CDR1 SGHRS, CDR2 YFSETQ. The CDR3 consists of 15 residues. V gave up 4 bases and J gave up 6 bases, with 18 bases separating them. CDR3 nucleotides: TGCGCCAGCAGCCCCCCGGGGAGAAATGTCGATACGCAGTATTTT. This encodes CASSPPGRNVDTQYF.

This clonotype came up many times. This rearrangement joins TRBV7-8 to TRBJ2-1; tentatively, D is TRBD2 (6 bases). Germline V gives CDR1 SGHVS, CDR2 FQNEAQ. V lost 5 bases and J lost 6, with 11 bases in between. This CDR3 is 13 amino acids long. This CDR3 reads CASSRGLLNEQFF. The CDR3 DNA sequence: TGTGCCAGCAGCAGGGGACTCCTCAATGAGCAGTTCTTC.

The genes are TRBV11-2 and TRBJ1-1, with unresolved D. Trimming took off 5 bases at V and 5 bases at J, with 12 bases between the two ends. Germline CDR1 SGHAT, CDR2 FQNNGV. This CDR3 is 13 amino acids long. CDR3 DNA: TGTGCCAGCAGCCCAGTCTCGGCTACTGAAGCTTTCTTT. This translates into CASSPVSATEAFF.

This rearrangement joins TRBV27 to TRBJ1-5, with D maybe TRBD1 (6 bases). CDR3 length equals 15 residues. In germline, CDR1 is MNHEY, CDR2 SMNVEV (reference sequence). V was clipped by 2 bases and J by 5 bases, with 13 bases between them. CDR3 protein: CASSLGWDNDQPQHF. For the CDR3, the DNA is TGTGCCAGCAGTTTAGGTTGGGACAACGATCAGCCCCAGCATTTT.

The sample holds many counts of this clonotype. This rearrangement joins TRBV6-1 to TRBJ1-1, with a weak D call TRBD1 (6 bases). The CDR3 runs 15 residues. V was shortened by 7 bases and J by 5 bases, with 20 bases between the two germline ends. Germline V gene data show CDR1 as MNHNS and CDR2 as SASEGT. CDR3 amino acids: CASTILGGAGTEAFF. The CDR3, as DNA: TGTGCCAGCACCATTTTGGGGGGGGCCGGAACTGAAGCTTTCTTT.

This clonotype was recorded many times. V is TRBV11-2 and J is TRBJ2-2, with no clear D. This CDR3 is 13 amino acids long. The germline gives CDR1 SGHAT, CDR2 FQNNGV. Trimming removed 5 bases at V and 1 base at J, with 5 bases between. The CDR3 DNA follows: TGTGCCAGCAGCCCCCGGAACACCGGGGAGCTGTTTTTT. It yields the protein CASSPRNTGELFF. The variable domain in full, with the rest retrieved from reference TRBV11-2 and TRBJ2-2, is EAGVAQSPRYKIIEKRQSVAFWCNPISGHATLYWYQQILGQGPKLLIQFQNNGVVDDSQLPKDRFSAERLKGVDSTLKIQPAKLEDSAVYLCASSPRNTGELFFGEGSRLTVL.

This clonotype came up many times. J is TRBJ2-7 and V is TRBV2; no clear D. V lost 6 bases to trimming and J lost 2 bases, with 14 bases between them. This CDR3 is built from 14 residues. Germline V gene sequence: CDR1 SNHLY, CDR2 FYNNEI. The CDR3 sequence is CASRAGSQPYEQYF. The CDR3 DNA reads TGTGCCAGCAGGGCCGGGTCTCAACCCTACGAGCAGTACTTC.

This clonotype was detected ten times or more. The chain uses TRBV25-1 and TRBJ2-7; the match to TRBD1 covers 8 bases. The CDR3 length is 15 residues. Germline assignment: CDR1 MGHDK and CDR2 SYGVNS. The J segment lost 3 bases and the V segment lost 2 bases, leaving 6 bases of the junction unmatched. The CDR3 coding sequence is TGTGCCAGCAGTGAAGCCGGGACAGGCGACTACGAGCAGTACTTC. Encoded protein: CASSEAGTGDYEQYF.

This clonotype was seen ten or more times. The V call is TRBV11-2, the J call TRBJ2-5, with TRBD1 matching over 8 bases. The assigned J gene may be wrong: the sequence end matches TRBJ2-1 better. The CDR3 sequence is 15 residues long. Germline CDR1 and CDR2: SGHAT and FQNNGV. CDR3 in amino acids: CASSLEGTGYNEQFF. DNA for the CDR3: TGTGCCAGCAGCTTAGAAGGGACAGGTTACAATGAGCAGTTCTTC.

This clonotype was seen ten or more times. The chain carries TRBV20-1 and TRBJ1-1; 8 nucleotides match TRBD1. Germline-derived CDR1 and CDR2 are DFQATT and SNEGSKA (reference sequence). The CDR3 has 13 amino acids. Trimming took 5 bases from V and 3 from J; bases not matched to a gene: 5. This CDR3 reads CSASYRGDTEAFF. CDR3 nucleotides: TGCAGTGCTTCCTACAGGGGGGACACTGAAGCTTTCTTT.

Only a few counts were recorded for this clonotype. One base away lies a much larger clone, so this may be a sequencing read error. The V and J genes are TRBV11-2 and TRBJ2-1; no clear D gene. The CDR3 spans 16 residues. The germline gives CDR1 SGHAT, CDR2 FQNNGV. The CDR3 is CASTPASGRSYNAQFF. In DNA, the CDR3 is TGTGCCAGCACTCCCGCCTCTGGGCGCTCCTACAATGCGCAGTTCTTC. The entire variable domain, with the rest obtained from reference TRBV11-2 and TRBJ2-1, is as follows: EAGVAQSPRYKIIEKRQSVAFWCNPISGHATLYWYQQILGQGPKLLIQFQNNGVVDDSQLPKDRFSAERLKGVDSTLKIQPAKLEDSAVYLCASTPASGRSYNAQFFGPGTRLTVL.

In its sample, this clonotype was seen a few times. The chain couples TRBV6-2 or TRBV6-3 to TRBJ2-2, with 9 bases aligning to TRBD2. This CDR3 is 15 amino acids long. V dropped 8 bases and J dropped 1; count of bases not matched to a gene: 5. In germline, CDR1 is MNHEY, CDR2 SVGEGT. The CDR3 DNA reads TGTGCCAGCCGGCGTAGCGGGGGGAACACCGGGGAGCTGTTTTTT. Its protein product is CASRRSGGNTGELFF.

This clonotype has more than one count but fewer than ten. The chain uses TRBV27 and TRBJ2-7, with 8 bases lining up with TRBD2. There are 14 residues in the CDR3. Germline values: CDR1 MNHEY, CDR2 SMNVEV (reference sequence). CDR3 protein: CASSPTGGRAGVIV. The CDR3 DNA reads TGTGCCAGCAGTCCCACGGGGGGCAGAGCGGGAGTAATCGTC.

This clonotype has a count of ten or more. The chain couples TRBV28 to TRBJ1-3, with TRBD1 matching 8 bases. Looked up from germline, CDR1 is MDHEN and CDR2 is SYDVKM. The V gene end was trimmed by 6 bases and the J gene end by 2 bases; junction bases not matched to a gene: 9. The CDR3 spans 16 residues. CDR3 sequence reads: CASSFDRGNPGNTIYF. CDR3 DNA: TGTGCCAGCAGCTTTGACAGGGGAAATCCTGGAAACACCATATATTTT.